The table lists the clone carrying this T cell receptor beta chain with many counts. Its specificity is unknown. TCRdb fed the 5' RACE reads into MiXCR, producing one record per CDR3 protein. The sample has around 230,000 distinct CDR3 sequences, approximately 7.6% seen once. This CDR3 contains 15 residues. V dropped 6 bases and J dropped 6; count of bases not matched to a gene: 9. Per germline, CDR1 DFQATT and CDR2 SNEGSKA (reference sequence). The data belong to a study of CD8 T cells in ankylosing spondylitis. Points from the study as a whole: Significant enrichment of disease-linked clones was reported in matched ankylosing spondylitis synovial fluid.

The chain carries TRBV20-1 and TRBJ2-1; 12 bases are a match to TRBD1. The material sequenced was blood, either unsorted or a sorted T cell fraction (not recorded which). This TCR was sampled from a female donor with ankylosing spondylitis or in good health (not recorded which). The CDR3 DNA reads as TGCAGTGCAGGACCCGGGACAGGGGGCTTCAATGAGCAGTTCTTC. Protein product: CSAGPGTGGFNEQFF.